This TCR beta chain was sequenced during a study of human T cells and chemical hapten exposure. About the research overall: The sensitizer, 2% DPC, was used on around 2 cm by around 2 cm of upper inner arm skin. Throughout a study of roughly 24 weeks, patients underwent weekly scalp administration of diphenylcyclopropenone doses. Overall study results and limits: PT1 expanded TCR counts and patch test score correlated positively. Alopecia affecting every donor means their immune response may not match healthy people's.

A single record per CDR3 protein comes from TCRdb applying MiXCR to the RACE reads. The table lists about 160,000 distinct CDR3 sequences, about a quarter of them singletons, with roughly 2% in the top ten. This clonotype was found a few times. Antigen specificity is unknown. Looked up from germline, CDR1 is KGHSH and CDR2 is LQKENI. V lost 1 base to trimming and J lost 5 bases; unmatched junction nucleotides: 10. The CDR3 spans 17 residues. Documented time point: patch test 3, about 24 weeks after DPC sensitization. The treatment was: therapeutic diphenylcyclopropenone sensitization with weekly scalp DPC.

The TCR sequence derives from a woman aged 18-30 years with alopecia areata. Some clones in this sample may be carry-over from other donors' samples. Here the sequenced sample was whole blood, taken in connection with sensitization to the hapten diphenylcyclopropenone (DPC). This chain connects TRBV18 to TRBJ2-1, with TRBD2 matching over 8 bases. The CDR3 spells CASSPLTTGGPDNEQFF. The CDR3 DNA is TGTGCCAGCTCACCACTAACAACGGGGGGGCCAGACAATGAGCAGTTCTTC.